This T cell receptor beta chain was found in a study of blood T cell repertoires in COVID-19. At the level of the study: The United States, Italy and Spain provided the acute and convalescent COVID-19 samples. In each case, the material was cDNA or gDNA derived from T cells, B-cell-depleted T cells, or PBMCs.

Measured with immunoSEQ multiplex PCR; TCRdb has only the in-frame clones, and not every one. Counted here are under 150,000 clones, around 86% occurring once; the ten biggest clones make up 11%. V was trimmed by 0 bases and J by 1 base, leaving 10 bases between them. CDR3 length: 15 amino acids. Germline V gene data show CDR1 as SGHRS and CDR2 as YFSETQ. The sample was peripheral blood. The V gene is TRBV5-1, the J gene TRBJ1-1, with D maybe TRBD1 (6 bases). This TCR derives from a man of 80 years or more with acute or convalescent COVID-19. The DNA of the CDR3 is TGCGCCAGCAGCTTGGGTGGGACAACGAACACTGAAGCTTTCTTT. Protein sequence: CASSLGGTTNTEAFF. Full variable domain (outside the CDR3, taken from reference TRBV5-1 and TRBJ1-1): KAGVTQTPRYLIKTRGQQVTLSCSPISGHRSVSWYQQTPGQGLQFLFEYFSETQRNKGNFPGRFSGRQFSNSRSEMNVSTLELGDSALYLCASSLGGTTNTEAFFGQGTRLTVV.